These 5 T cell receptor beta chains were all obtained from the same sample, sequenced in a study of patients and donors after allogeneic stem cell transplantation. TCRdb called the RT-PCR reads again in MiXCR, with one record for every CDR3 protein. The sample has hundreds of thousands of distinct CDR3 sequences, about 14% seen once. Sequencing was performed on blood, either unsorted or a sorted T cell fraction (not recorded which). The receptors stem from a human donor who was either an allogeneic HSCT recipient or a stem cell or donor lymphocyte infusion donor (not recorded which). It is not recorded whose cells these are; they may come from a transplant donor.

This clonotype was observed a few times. The CDR3 sequence is CSAASTLGQGGTEAFF. The CDR3 DNA reads TGCAGCGCAGCCTCAACCTTAGGACAGGGGGGCACTGAAGCTTTCTTT. This rearrangement joins TRBV29-1 to TRBJ1-1, with 10 bases fitting TRBD1. With 7 bases clipped from V and 4 bases from J, the junction kept 15 bases outside the gene matches. CDR3 length: 16 residues. CDR1 and CDR2 (germline): SQVTM, ANQGSEA.

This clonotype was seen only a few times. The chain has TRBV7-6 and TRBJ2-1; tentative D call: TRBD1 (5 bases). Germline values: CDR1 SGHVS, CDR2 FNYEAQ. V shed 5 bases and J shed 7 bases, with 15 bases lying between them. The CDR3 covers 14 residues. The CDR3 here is CASSKTESINEQFF. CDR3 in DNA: TGTGCCAGCAGCAAGACAGAAAGCATAAATGAGCAGTTCTTC.

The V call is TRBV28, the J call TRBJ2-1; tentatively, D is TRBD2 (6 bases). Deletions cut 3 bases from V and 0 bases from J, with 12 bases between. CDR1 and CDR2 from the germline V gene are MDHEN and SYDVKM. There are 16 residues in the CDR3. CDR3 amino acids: CASSFVRDPSYNEQFF. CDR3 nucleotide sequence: TGTGCCAGCAGTTTTGTGCGGGACCCCTCCTACAATGAGCAGTTCTTC.

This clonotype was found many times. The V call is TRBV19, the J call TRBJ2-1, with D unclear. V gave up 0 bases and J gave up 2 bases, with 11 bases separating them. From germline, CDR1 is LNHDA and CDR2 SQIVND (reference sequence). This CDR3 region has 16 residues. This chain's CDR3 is CASSIDRSATYNEQFF. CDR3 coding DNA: TGTGCCAGTAGTATAGATCGCTCAGCCACCTACAATGAGCAGTTCTTC. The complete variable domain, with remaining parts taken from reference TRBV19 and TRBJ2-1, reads DGGITQSPKYLFRKEGQNVTLSCEQNLNHDAMYWYRQDPGQGLRLIYYSQIVNDFQKGDIAEGYSVSREKKESFPLTVTSAQKNPTAFYLCASSIDRSATYNEQFFGPGTRLTVL.

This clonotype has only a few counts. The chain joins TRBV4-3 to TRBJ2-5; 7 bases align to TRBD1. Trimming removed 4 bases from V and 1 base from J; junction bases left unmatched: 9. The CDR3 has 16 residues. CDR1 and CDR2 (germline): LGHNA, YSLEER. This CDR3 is CASSLGRDSRQETQYF. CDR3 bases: TGCGCCAGCAGCCTTGGACGGGACAGCCGCCAAGAGACCCAGTACTTC.